The 9 T cell receptor beta chains below come from one sample, sequenced in a study of human T cells and chemical hapten exposure (dated by TCRdb to the early 2020s). The time point label for this specimen denotes: pre-sensitization, week 0. Interpreted using the paper, the treatment or condition label stands for: therapeutic diphenylcyclopropenone sensitization with weekly scalp DPC. Library generation was performed with RACE. The listed sequencing device is NextSeq 500. In TCRdb, the public reads were trimmed at Q25 with fastp and aligned with MiXCR, with productive beta chains retained. Every CDR3 protein is listed once, alongside the most common genes and DNA of its rows. A total of approximately 260,000 distinct CDR3 sequences appear in this sample, approximately 8.6% of them only once. The ten largest clones represent around 2.5% of the sample. The specimen comprised whole blood, sampled in connection with sensitization to the hapten diphenylcyclopropenone (DPC). The receptors were gathered from a woman in her thirties or forties with alopecia areata. Some clones in this sample may be carry-over from other donors' samples.

This clonotype showed up just a few times. The chain combines TRBV4-2 with TRBJ2-1; 11 bases fit TRBD2. Germline CDR1 is LGHNA and CDR2 is YNFKEQ. V gave up 4 bases and J gave up 6 bases; unmatched junction bases: 8. This CDR3 contains 16 residues. This CDR3 is CASSPLTSGIVNEQFF. The CDR3 coding sequence is TGTGCCAGCAGCCCGTTGACTAGCGGGATAGTCAATGAGCAGTTCTTC.

Ten or more counts support this clonotype. V usage is TRBV27 and J usage is TRBJ2-2, with 9 bases fitting TRBD2. There are 15 residues in the CDR3. In germline, CDR1 is MNHEY, CDR2 SMNVEV (reference sequence). Trimming at V came to 4 bases and at J to 9 bases, leaving 9 bases not matched to a gene. CDR3 protein: CASSSGLAPTRELFF. The DNA for the CDR3 is TGTGCCAGCAGTTCTGGACTAGCGCCGACAAGGGAGCTGTTTTTT.

The V gene is TRBV5-6, the J gene TRBJ2-1; the D gene is possibly TRBD2 (7 bases). The V end was cut by 4 bases, the J end by 4 bases, with 18 bases between. CDR1 SGHDT and CDR2 YYEEEE come from the germline V gene. The CDR3 has 16 residues. This chain's CDR3 is CASSPRGAGDYNEQFF. Here the CDR3 DNA reads TGTGCCAGCAGCCCTAGGGGGGCGGGAGATTACAATGAGCAGTTCTTC.

J is TRBJ2-3 and V is TRBV12-3 or TRBV12-4, with D tentatively TRBD1 (5 bases). V lost 4 bases and J lost 5, with 10 bases in between. The CDR3 loop spans 13 amino acids. The CDR3 nucleotides are TGTGCCAGCAGTTCTCAGGGCAGAGATACGCAGTATTTT. Translated: CASSSQGRDTQYF.

This clonotype showed up just once. The chain recombines TRBV2 with TRBJ1-4, with 11 bases lining up with TRBD1. The germline CDR1 and CDR2 sequences are SNHLY and FYNNEI. CDR3 length equals 15 residues. Trimming took 4 bases from V and 2 from J; bases not matched to a gene: 0. The CDR3 coding sequence is TGTGCCAGCAGTGGGACAGGGGGCACTAATGAAAAACTGTTTTTT. It codes for CASSGTGGTNEKLFF.

The V gene is TRBV20-1, the J gene TRBJ1-2, with TRBD1 as a possible D gene (5 bases). Germline CDR1 DFQATT, CDR2 SNEGSKA (reference sequence). The CDR3 runs 13 residues. V was clipped by 0 bases and J by 4 bases, with 9 bases between them. The CDR3 protein is CSARDMTAYGYTF. As DNA, the CDR3 is TGCAGTGCTAGAGATATGACAGCCTATGGCTACACCTTC.

This clonotype was counted only a few times. The chain is built from TRBV28 and TRBJ1-2; D may be TRBD1 (5 bases). This CDR3 has 13 residues. CDR1 MDHEN and CDR2 SYDVKM come from the germline V gene. V shed 6 bases and J shed 4 bases, with 12 bases lying between them. DNA for the CDR3: TGTGCCAGCAGAAAAGGGGCCCTCTATGGCTACACCTTC. It translates to CASRKGALYGYTF.

The CDR3 here is CASSLEGLERETQYF. CDR3 DNA sequence: TGCGCCAGCAGCTTGGAGGGTCTAGAACGAGAGACCCAGTACTTC. The V and J genes are TRBV5-1 and TRBJ2-5, with D unresolved. Trimming cost V 0 bases and J 4 bases, with 13 bases left between them. Germline CDR1 is SGHRS and CDR2 is YFSETQ. The CDR3 totals 15 residues.

Written as DNA, the CDR3 is TGTGCCAGCAGGGAACAGGGTAGAACTGAAGCTTTCTTT. As protein: CASREQGRTEAFF. This chain links TRBV28 with TRBJ1-1; D perhaps matches TRBD1 (6 bases). The V gene's germline CDR1 is MDHEN and CDR2 SYDVKM. The CDR3 runs 13 residues. The V end lost 6 bases, the J end lost 5 bases, and 13 bases lay between the germline ends.